The rows below give T cell receptor beta chains drawn from one sample of a study of T-cell reconstitution after alpha-beta-depleted transplantation in children. TCRdb re-analysed the PCR reads in MiXCR, keeping a single row per CDR3 protein. Counted here are approximately 200,000 distinct CDR3 sequences, roughly 6.3% occurring once; the ten biggest clones make up about 4.3%. The sequenced sample was PBMCs, obtained before TCRalphabeta/CD19-depleted stem cell transplant. Receptors were obtained from a girl under three years old with combined immunodeficiency, due to receive a stem cell transplant. The CDR3 runs from the conserved cysteine through the conserved F or W. The order of the fields is J gene, D gene, clone size, V gene, CDR3 protein, CDR3 DNA. D genes are given only for firm matches. The size of a clone is reported for some rows only, either as once, few or many, or as a class for expanded clones.

TRBJ1-5,.,few,TRBV7-8,CASRRGRGVNQPQHF,TGTGCCAGCAGACGCGGTAGGGGAGTCAATCAGCCCCAGCATTTT
TRBJ2-3,TRBD2,many,TRBV20-1,CSARASGGQDTQYF,TGCAGTGCTAGAGCTAGCGGGGGACAAGATACGCAGTATTTT
TRBJ1-2,.,many,TRBV5-6,CASSGLTGFGNYGYTF,TGTGCCAGCAGTGGACTTACAGGGTTTGGGAACTATGGCTACACCTTC
TRBJ2-1,TRBD2,.,TRBV29-1,CSVEGLAGGHNEQFF,TGCAGCGTTGAAGGGCTAGCGGGAGGCCACAATGAGCAGTTCTTC
TRBJ1-2,.,many,TRBV28,CASSPPTGIIYGYTF,TGTGCCAGCAGCCCTCCCACTGGTATCATCTATGGCTACACCTTC
TRBJ2-1,TRBD1,many,TRBV20-1,CSAKFPGQGSHEQFF,TGCAGTGCCAAGTTCCCGGGACAGGGGAGTCATGAGCAGTTCTTC
TRBJ2-3,.,many,TRBV12-3/TRBV12-4,CASTAMASTDTQYF,TGTGCCAGCACCGCGATGGCTAGCACAGATACGCAGTATTTT
TRBJ2-5,TRBD2,many,TRBV20-1,CSARGGELAGAQETQYF,TGCAGTGCTAGGGGCGGAGAACTAGCGGGGGCCCAAGAGACCCAGTACTTC
TRBJ2-1,.,many,TRBV15,CATSRDIGDPRLGEQFF,TGTGCCACCAGCAGAGATATCGGGGACCCTCGGTTGGGTGAGCAGTTCTTC
TRBJ2-7,TRBD1,many,TRBV4-1,CASSPGQSGYEQYF,TGCGCCAGCAGCCCGGGACAGAGCGGCTACGAGCAGTACTTC
TRBJ2-2,TRBD1,many,TRBV7-7,CASSPGTGGAGELFF,TGTGCTAGCAGCCCCGGGACAGGGGGTGCCGGGGAGCTGTTTTTT
TRBJ1-2,.,few,TRBV6-5,CASSYSGSYGYTF,TGTGCCAGCAGTTACTCGGGATCCTATGGCTACACCTTC
TRBJ2-3,TRBD1,many,TRBV7-2,CASSPRRTGALPDTQYF,TGTGCCAGCAGCCCCCGCCGGACAGGGGCGCTGCCAGATACGCAGTATTTT
TRBJ1-4,TRBD1,few,TRBV15,CATNPGTGILFDEKLFF,TGTGCCACCAACCCCGGGACAGGGATCCTCTTTGATGAAAAACTGTTTTTT
TRBJ2-1,.,many,TRBV28,CASSPTGYNEQFF,TGTGCCAGCAGTCCGACAGGATACAATGAGCAGTTCTTC
TRBJ1-1,.,.,TRBV6-1,CASSRKGGYTEAFF,TGTGCCAGCAGTAGAAAGGGGGGGTACACTGAAGCTTTCTTT
TRBJ1-5,.,many,TRBV6-2/TRBV6-3,CASSYSDMDHQPQHF,TGTGCCAGCAGTTACTCCGACATGGACCATCAGCCCCAGCATTTT
TRBJ1-2,TRBD1,many,TRBV7-3,CASSLTSTGEGYTF,TGTGCCAGCAGCTTAACGTCGACAGGGGAAGGCTACACCTTC
TRBJ2-1,TRBD1,many,TRBV18,CASSRDRDLFVDNEQFF,TGTGCCAGCTCAAGGGACAGGGATTTATTCGTCGACAATGAGCAGTTCTTC
TRBJ2-5,.,many,TRBV29-1,CSGGQRLQETQYF,TGCAGCGGCGGACAGCGCCTCCAAGAGACCCAGTACTTC
TRBJ2-7,.,many,TRBV29-1,CSVDRGFGSSYEQYF,TGCAGCGTCGATAGGGGTTTTGGTAGCTCCTACGAGCAGTACTTC
TRBJ2-1,.,many,TRBV6-5,CASSSRDIHNEQFF,TGTGCCAGCAGTTCCCGGGACATCCACAATGAGCAGTTCTTC
TRBJ2-7,.,many,TRBV9,CASSEGGDVAYEQYF,TGTGCCAGCAGCGAAGGGGGGGACGTTGCCTACGAGCAGTACTTC
TRBJ2-2,.,many,TRBV27,CASSKTPGQTTGELFF,TGTGCCAGCAGCAAAACACCCGGACAGACCACCGGGGAGCTGTTTTTT
TRBJ1-4,TRBD1,many,TRBV6-6,CASISDRGYLYGANEKLFF,TGTGCCAGCATTTCAGACAGGGGTTACCTTTACGGGGCTAATGAAAAACTGTTTTTT
TRBJ1-2,.,many,TRBV10-3,CAISDYDGSTF,TGTGCCATCAGTGATTATGACGGGTCGACCTTC
TRBJ2-1,TRBD2,many,TRBV29-1,CSVEGLAGNNEQFF,TGCAGCGTTGAGGGACTAGCGGGAAACAATGAGCAGTTCTTC
TRBJ2-7,.,many,TRBV12-3/TRBV12-4,CASSSNHRDTLYYEQYF,TGTGCCAGCAGTTCGAACCACCGGGACACCCTCTACTACGAGCAGTACTTC
TRBJ1-5,TRBD1,.,TRBV19,CASRVDRGSNSYTNQPQHF,TGTGCCAGTAGGGTGGACAGGGGGTCTAATTCCTATACCAATCAGCCCCAGCATTTT
TRBJ2-5,.,many,TRBV5-6,CASSLRQIMEETQYF,TGTGCCAGCAGCTTGAGGCAGATAATGGAAGAGACCCAGTACTTC
TRBJ2-6,TRBD1,.,TRBV12-3/TRBV12-4,CALCLVLGQGLSGANVLTF,TGTGCCCTCTGTTTAGTTTTGGGACAGGGACTCTCTGGGGCCAACGTCCTGACTTTC
TRBJ2-5,.,many,TRBV14,CASSPVPAPYQETQYF,TGTGCCAGCAGCCCTGTTCCAGCACCGTACCAAGAGACCCAGTACTTC
TRBJ1-6,TRBD1,many,TRBV7-8,CASSSGTGGLSPLHF,TGTGCCAGCAGCTCCGGAACAGGGGGGCTTTCACCCCTCCACTTT
TRBJ1-4,.,few,TRBV2,CASSAGPYEKLFF,TGTGCCAGCAGCGCAGGGCCTTATGAAAAACTGTTTTTT
TRBJ2-1,TRBD2,many,TRBV5-6,CASSQGLAVYNEQFF,TGTGCCAGCAGCCAGGGACTAGCGGTATACAATGAGCAGTTCTTC
TRBJ2-5,TRBD1,few,TRBV7-9,CASSRDRVETQYF,TGTGCCAGCAGCCGGGACAGGGTTGAGACCCAGTACTTC
TRBJ2-3,.,many,TRBV5-1,CASSVLGDTQYF,TGCGCCAGCAGCGTTCTGGGGGATACGCAGTATTTT